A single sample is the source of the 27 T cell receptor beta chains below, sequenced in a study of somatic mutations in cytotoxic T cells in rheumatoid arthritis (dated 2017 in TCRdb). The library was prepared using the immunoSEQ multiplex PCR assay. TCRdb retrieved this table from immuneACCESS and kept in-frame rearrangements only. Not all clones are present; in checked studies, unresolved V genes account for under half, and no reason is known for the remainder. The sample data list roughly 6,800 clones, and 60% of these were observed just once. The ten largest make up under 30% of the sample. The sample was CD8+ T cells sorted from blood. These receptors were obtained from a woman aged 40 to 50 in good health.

The CDR3 protein is CAISEGPGMNYEQYF. In DNA form, the CDR3 reads TGTGCCATCAGTGAGGGGCCGGGTATGAACTACGAGCAGTACTTC. The chain uses TRBV10-3 and TRBJ2-7; D gene unclear. The CDR3 runs to 15 residues. The ends were cut back, 2 bases at V and 3 bases at J, with 14 bases in the middle. The germline V gene has CDR1 ENHRY and CDR2 SYGVKD.

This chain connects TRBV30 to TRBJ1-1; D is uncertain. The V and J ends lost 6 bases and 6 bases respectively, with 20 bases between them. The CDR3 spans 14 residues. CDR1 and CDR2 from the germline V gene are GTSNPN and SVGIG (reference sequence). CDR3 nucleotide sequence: TGTGCCTGCAGAAGGTTCCCTCAGCCCGCTGAAGCTTTCTTT. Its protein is CACRRFPQPAEAFF.

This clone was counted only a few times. The chain's CDR3 is CASTYGSTYNEQFF. The CDR3 bases are TGTGCCAGTACGTACGGGAGTACCTACAATGAGCAGTTCTTC. The rearrangement joins TRBV19 to TRBJ2-1, with D perhaps matching TRBD2 (6 bases). V shed 7 bases and J shed 2 bases, with 12 bases lying between them. In germline, CDR1 is LNHDA, CDR2 SQIVND (reference sequence). The CDR3 has 14 amino acids.

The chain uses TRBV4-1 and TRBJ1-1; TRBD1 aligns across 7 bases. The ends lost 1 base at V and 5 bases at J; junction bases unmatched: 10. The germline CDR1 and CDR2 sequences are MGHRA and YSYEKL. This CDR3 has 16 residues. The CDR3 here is CASSQVVGRGGTEAFF. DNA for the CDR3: TGCGCCAGCAGCCAAGTGGTAGGCAGGGGGGGGACTGAAGCTTTCTTT.

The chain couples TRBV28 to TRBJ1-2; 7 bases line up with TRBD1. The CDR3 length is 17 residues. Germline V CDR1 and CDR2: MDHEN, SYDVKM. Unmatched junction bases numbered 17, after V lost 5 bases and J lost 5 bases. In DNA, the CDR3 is TGTGCCAGCAGTCCTCCAACAGGGGTGATGGACGGTTATGGCTACACCTTC. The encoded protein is CASSPPTGVMDGYGYTF.

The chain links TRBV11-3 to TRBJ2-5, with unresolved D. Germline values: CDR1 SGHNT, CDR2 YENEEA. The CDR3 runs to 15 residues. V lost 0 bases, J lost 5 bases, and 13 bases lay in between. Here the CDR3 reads CASSLELRSDETQYF. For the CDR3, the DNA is TGTGCCAGCAGCTTAGAGTTACGGAGTGATGAGACCCAGTACTTC. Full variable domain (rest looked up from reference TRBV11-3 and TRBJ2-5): EAGVVQSPRYKIIEKKQPVAFWCNPISGHNTLYWYLQNLGQGPELLIRYENEEAVDDSQLPKDRFSAERLKGVDSTLKIQPAELGDSAVYLCASSLELRSDETQYFGPGTRLLVL.

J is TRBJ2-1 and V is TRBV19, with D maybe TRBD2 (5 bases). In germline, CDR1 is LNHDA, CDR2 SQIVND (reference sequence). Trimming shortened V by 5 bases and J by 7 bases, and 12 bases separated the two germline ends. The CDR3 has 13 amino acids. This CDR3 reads CASSLTGNNEQFF. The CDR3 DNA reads TGTGCCAGTAGTCTTACGGGGAATAATGAGCAGTTCTTC.

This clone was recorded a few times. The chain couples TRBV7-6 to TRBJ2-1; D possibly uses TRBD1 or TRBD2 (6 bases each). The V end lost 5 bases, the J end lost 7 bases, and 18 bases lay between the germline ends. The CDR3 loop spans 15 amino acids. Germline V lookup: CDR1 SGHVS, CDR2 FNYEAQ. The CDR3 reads CASSPMGGAYNEQFF. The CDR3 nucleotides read TGTGCCAGCAGCCCAATGGGGGGCGCGTATAATGAGCAGTTCTTC.

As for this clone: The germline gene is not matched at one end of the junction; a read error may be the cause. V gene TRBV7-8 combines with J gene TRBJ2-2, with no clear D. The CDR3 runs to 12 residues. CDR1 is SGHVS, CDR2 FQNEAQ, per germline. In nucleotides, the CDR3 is TGTGCCAGCAGTTTAGGTTCCGGGGAGCTGTTTTTT. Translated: CASSLGSGELFF. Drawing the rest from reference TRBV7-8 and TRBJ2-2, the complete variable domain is GAGVSQSPRYKVAKRGQDVALRCDPISGHVSLFWYQQALGQGPEFLTYFQNEAQLDKSGLPSDRFFAERPEGSVSTLKIQRTQQEDSAVYLCASSLGSGELFFGEGSRLTVL.

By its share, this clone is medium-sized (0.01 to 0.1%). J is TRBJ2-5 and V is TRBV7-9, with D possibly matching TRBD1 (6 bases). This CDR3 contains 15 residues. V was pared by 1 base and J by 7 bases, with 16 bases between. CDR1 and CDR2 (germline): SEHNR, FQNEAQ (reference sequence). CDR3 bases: TGTGCCAGCAGCTTAGATGGGGGCAAAGGAGGGACCCAGTACTTC. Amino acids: CASSLDGGKGGTQYF.

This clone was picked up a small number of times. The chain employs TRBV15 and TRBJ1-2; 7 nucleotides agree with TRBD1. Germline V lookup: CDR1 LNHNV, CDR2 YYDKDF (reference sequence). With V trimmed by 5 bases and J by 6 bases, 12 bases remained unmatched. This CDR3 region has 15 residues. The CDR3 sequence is CATSFRTGDPDGYTF. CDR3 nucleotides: TGTGCCACCAGCTTTCGGACAGGCGATCCAGATGGCTACACCTTC.

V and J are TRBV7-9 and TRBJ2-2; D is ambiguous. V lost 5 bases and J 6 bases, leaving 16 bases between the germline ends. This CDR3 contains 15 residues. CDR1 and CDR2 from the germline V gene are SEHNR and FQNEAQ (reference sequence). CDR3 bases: TGTGCCAGCAGCACCTCGAAGGAAGTCTCCGGGGAGCTGTTTTTT. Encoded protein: CASSTSKEVSGELFF.

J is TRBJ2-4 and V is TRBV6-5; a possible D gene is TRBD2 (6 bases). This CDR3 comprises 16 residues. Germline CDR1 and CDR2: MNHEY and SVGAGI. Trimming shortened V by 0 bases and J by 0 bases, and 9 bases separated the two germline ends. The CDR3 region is CASSYSGLAAKNIQYF. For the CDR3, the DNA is TGTGCCAGCAGTTACTCGGGACTTGCAGCCAAAAACATTCAGTACTTC.

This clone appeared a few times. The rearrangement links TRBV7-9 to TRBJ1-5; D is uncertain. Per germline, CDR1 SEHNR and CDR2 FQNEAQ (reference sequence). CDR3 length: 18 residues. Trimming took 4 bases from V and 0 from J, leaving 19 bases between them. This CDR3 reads CASSSVLTRDGSNQPQHF. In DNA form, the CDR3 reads TGTGCCAGCAGCTCCGTTCTTACCCGTGACGGTAGCAATCAGCCCCAGCATTTT. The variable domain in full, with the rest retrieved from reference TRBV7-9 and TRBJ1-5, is DTGVSQNPRHKITKRGQNVTFRCDPISEHNRLYWYRQTLGQGPEFLTYFQNEAQLEKSRLLSDRFSAERPKGSFSTLEIQRTEQGDSAMYLCASSSVLTRDGSNQPQHFGDGTRLSIL.

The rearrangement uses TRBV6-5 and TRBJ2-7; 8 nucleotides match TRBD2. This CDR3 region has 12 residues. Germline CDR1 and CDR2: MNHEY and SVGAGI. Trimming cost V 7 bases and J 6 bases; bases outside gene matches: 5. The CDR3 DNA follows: TGTGCCAGCACGGGGGGGGCTGGCGAGCAGTACTTC. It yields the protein CASTGGAGEQYF.

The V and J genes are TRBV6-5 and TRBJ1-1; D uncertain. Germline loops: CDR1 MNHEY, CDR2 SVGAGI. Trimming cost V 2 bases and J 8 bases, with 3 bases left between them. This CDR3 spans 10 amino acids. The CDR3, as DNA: TGTGCCAGCAGTTACGGCGAAGCTTTCTTT. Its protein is CASSYGEAFF.

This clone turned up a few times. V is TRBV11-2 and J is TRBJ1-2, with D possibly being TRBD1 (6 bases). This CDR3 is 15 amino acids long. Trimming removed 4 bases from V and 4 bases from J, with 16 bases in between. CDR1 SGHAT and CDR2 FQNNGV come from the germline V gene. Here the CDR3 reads CASSSLQGSLYGYTF. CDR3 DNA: TGTGCCAGCAGCTCCCTCCAGGGGTCCCTCTATGGCTACACCTTC.

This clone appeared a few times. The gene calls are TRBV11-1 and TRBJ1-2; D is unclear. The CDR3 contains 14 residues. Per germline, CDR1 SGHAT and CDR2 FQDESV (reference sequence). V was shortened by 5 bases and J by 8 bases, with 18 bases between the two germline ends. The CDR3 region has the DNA TGTGCCAGCAGCCCGATCTCGACTTTAAGAGGCTACACCTTC. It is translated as CASSPISTLRGYTF.

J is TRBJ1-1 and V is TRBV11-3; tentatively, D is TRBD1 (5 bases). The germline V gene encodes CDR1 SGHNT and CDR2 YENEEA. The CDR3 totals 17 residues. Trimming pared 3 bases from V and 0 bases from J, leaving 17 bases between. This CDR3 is CASSFSDTDYMNTEAFF. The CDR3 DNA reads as TGTGCCAGCAGCTTTTCGGACACTGACTACATGAACACTGAAGCTTTCTTT.

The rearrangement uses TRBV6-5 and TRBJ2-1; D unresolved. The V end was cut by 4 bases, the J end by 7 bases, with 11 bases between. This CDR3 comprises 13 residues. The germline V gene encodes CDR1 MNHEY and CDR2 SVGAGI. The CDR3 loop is CASSLGAENEQFF. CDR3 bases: TGTGCCAGCAGTTTAGGCGCCGAAAATGAGCAGTTCTTC.

CDR3 coding DNA: TGTGCCAGCCAGAATAGCAATCAGCCCCAGCATTTT. It encodes CASQNSNQPQHF. The gene calls are TRBV2 and TRBJ1-5; D gene ambiguous. The CDR3 extends over 12 amino acids. The V end lost 8 bases, the J end lost 0 bases, and 5 bases lay between the germline ends. Germline CDR1 and CDR2: SNHLY and FYNNEI.

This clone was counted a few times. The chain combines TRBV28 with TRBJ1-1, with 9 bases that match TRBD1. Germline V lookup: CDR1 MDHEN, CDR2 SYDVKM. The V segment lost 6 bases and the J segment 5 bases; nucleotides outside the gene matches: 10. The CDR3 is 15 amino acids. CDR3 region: CASRPEQGAGTEAFF. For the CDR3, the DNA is TGTGCCAGCAGACCAGAACAGGGGGCCGGGACTGAAGCTTTCTTT.

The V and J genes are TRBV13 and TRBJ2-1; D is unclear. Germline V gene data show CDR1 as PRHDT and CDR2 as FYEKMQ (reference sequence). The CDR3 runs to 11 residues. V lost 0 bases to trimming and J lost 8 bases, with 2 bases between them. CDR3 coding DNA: TGTGCCAGCAGCTTAGGGGATGAGCAGTTCTTC. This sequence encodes CASSLGDEQFF.

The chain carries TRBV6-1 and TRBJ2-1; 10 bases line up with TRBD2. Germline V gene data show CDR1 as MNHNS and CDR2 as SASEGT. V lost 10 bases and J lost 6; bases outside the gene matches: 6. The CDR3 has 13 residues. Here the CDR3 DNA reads TGTGCCACCATCGGGACTAGCGTCAATGAGCAGTTCTTC. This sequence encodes CATIGTSVNEQFF.

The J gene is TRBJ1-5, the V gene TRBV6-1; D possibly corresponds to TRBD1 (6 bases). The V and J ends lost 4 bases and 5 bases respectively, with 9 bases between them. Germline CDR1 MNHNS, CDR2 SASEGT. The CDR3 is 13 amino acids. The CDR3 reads CASSGGAHQPQHF. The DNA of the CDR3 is TGTGCCAGCAGTGGGGGGGCCCATCAGCCCCAGCATTTT.

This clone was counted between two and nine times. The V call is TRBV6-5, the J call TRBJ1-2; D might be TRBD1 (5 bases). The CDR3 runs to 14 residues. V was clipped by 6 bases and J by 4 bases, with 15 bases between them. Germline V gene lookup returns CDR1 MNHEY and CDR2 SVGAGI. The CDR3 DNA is TGTGCCAGCAGCCAAGAGGGGCGTCCCTATGGCTACACCTTC. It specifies CASSQEGRPYGYTF.

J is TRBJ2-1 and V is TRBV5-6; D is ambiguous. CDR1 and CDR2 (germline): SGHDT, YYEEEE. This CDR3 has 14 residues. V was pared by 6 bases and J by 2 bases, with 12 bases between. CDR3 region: CASNTGWAYNEQFF. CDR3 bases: TGTGCCAGCAACACTGGTTGGGCCTACAATGAGCAGTTCTTC.